The clone carrying this T cell receptor beta chain was counted a few times. The source of the sample is a study of T-cell reconstitution after alpha-beta-depleted transplantation in children. The V and J ends lost 0 bases and 0 bases respectively, with 10 bases between them. The CDR3 extends over 15 amino acids. Germline lookup yields CDR1 SGHRS and CDR2 YFSETQ. TCRbeta library construction was performed incorporating unique molecular identifiers. In TCRdb, the PCR reads were re-called with MiXCR into one record per CDR3 protein. This sample has more than 550,000 distinct CDR3 sequences, with roughly a tenth found just once.

This receptor was obtained from a human donor who donated a stem cell graft to a child with acute myeloid leukemia. The rearrangement links TRBV5-1 to TRBJ2-7; maybe TRBD1 (6 bases). Sequenced material: PBMCs from the stem cell graft donor, taken from the stem cell graft. CDR3 bases: TGCGCCAGCAGCTTGGGGGACACGATCTCCTACGAGCAGTACTTC. Translation gives CASSLGDTISYEQYF.